Sequencing of this T cell receptor (beta chain) was carried out in a study of T cell changes during pregnancy in multiple sclerosis. Only in-frame clones appear in the TCRdb table, and some are missing; sequencing was by immunoSEQ multiplex PCR. The sample comprises about 46,000 clones, about 91% of which are singletons, and approximately 9% rests with the top ten. In germline, CDR1 is SGDLS, CDR2 YYNGEE. V dropped 2 bases and J dropped 0 bases, with 6 bases sitting between them. The CDR3 has 14 amino acids. The TCR originated in a female donor with multiple sclerosis, enrolled in a pregnancy study. V usage is TRBV9 and J usage is TRBJ1-5; D ambiguous. The sample was CD8+ T cells from peripheral blood mononuclear cells, taken after pregnancy. The CDR3 here is CASSVGDSNQPQHF. The DNA for the CDR3 is TGTGCCAGCAGCGTGGGAGATAGCAATCAGCCCCAGCATTTT.